This is a list of T cell receptor beta chains from one sample in a study of T cells expressing NK-cell markers. TCRdb derives one entry per CDR3 protein from the 5' RACE reads, leaving out DNA. Here the sample table reports some 440,000 distinct CDR3 sequences. The specimen sequenced was blood T cells: a sorted CD56 or NKG2C T cell subset, CD4+ or CD8+ T cells, or bulk PBMC T cells (not recorded which). The receptors were sampled from a woman aged 45-59 years in good health. The CDR3 runs from the conserved cysteine through the conserved F or W.

CDR3	V	J
CATSDWQGNTGELFF	TRBV24-1	TRBJ2-2
CASSSLGQPTDPQYF	TRBV27	TRBJ2-3
CASRPLGNTEAFF	TRBV4-1	TRBJ1-1
CASSLRDRGLNEQFF	TRBV7-9	TRBJ2-1
CASTFGGIGGPEAFF	TRBV12-3/TRBV12-4	TRBJ1-1
CASSRRQREGPYNEQFF	TRBV11-3	TRBJ2-1
CASSQGTDGAYEQYF	TRBV4-1	TRBJ2-7
CASSVSIAYGYTF	TRBV9	TRBJ1-2
CASSFSLDEQFF	TRBV7-9	TRBJ2-1
CASSRHPFTGLSTYEQYF	TRBV5-1	TRBJ2-7
CSVERQATDTQYF	TRBV29-1	TRBJ2-3
CSAGSVYGYTF	TRBV29-1	TRBJ1-2
CASSQDPLLAGGHNEQFF	TRBV4-1	TRBJ2-1
CSIRTGGETEAFF	TRBV29-1	TRBJ1-1
CSATRDQTYEQYF	TRBV20-1	TRBJ2-7
CASSQQAGASYNEQFF	TRBV4-1	TRBJ2-1
CATSRGGISNQPQHF	TRBV15	TRBJ1-5
CASSRKGVPGTGELFF	TRBV12-3/TRBV12-4	TRBJ2-2
CASSFGQEGLSPLHF	TRBV12-3/TRBV12-4	TRBJ1-6
CASSPGFPRMNTEAFF	TRBV6-5	TRBJ1-1
CASSQDLGGNTEAFF	TRBV3-1	TRBJ1-1
CASRSGWGEQYF	TRBV13	TRBJ2-7
CSVAEGYEETQYF	TRBV29-1	TRBJ2-5
CASNRRDTGELFF	TRBV6-5	TRBJ2-2
CASNAGNTIYF	TRBV12-3/TRBV12-4	TRBJ1-3
CASSSGQGDQETQYF	TRBV11-2	TRBJ2-5
CASSQEISSYEQYF	TRBV3-1	TRBJ2-7
CASSLLRAEGYTF	TRBV7-9	TRBJ1-2
CASRGQGGREQYF	TRBV2	TRBJ2-7
CSARTGRGTEAFF	TRBV20-1	TRBJ1-1
CSAQEVYNEQFF	TRBV20-1	TRBJ2-1
CASSFPSGEKLFF	TRBV7-9	TRBJ1-4